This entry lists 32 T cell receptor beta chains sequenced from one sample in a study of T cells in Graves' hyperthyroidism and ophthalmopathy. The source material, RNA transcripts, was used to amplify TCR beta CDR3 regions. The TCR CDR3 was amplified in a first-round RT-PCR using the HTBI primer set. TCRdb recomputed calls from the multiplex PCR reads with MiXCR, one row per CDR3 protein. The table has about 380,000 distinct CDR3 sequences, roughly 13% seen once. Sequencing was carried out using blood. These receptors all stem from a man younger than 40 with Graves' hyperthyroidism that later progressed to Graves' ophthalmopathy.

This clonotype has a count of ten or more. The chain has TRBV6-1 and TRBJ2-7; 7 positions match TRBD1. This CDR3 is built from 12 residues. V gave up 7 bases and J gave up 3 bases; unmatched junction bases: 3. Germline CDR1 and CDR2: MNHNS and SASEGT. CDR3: CASKGGSYEQYF. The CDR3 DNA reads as TGTGCCAGCAAAGGGGGCAGCTACGAGCAGTACTTC.

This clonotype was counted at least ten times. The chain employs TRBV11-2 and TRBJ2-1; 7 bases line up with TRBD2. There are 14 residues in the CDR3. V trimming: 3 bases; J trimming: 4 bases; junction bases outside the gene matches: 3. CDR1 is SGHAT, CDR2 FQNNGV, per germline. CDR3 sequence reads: CASSLISGYNEQFF. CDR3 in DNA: TGTGCCAGCAGCTTGATTAGCGGGTACAATGAGCAGTTCTTC.

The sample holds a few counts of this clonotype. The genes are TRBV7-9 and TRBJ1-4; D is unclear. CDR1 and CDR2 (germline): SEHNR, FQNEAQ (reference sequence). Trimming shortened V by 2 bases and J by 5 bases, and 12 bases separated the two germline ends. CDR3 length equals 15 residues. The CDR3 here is CASSLFGFSNEKLFF. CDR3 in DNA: TGTGCCAGCAGCTTATTCGGGTTTTCGAATGAAAAACTGTTTTTT. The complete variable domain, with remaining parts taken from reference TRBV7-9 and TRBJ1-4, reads DTGVSQNPRHKITKRGQNVTFRCDPISEHNRLYWYRQTLGQGPEFLTYFQNEAQLEKSRLLSDRFSAERPKGSFSTLEIQRTEQGDSAMYLCASSLFGFSNEKLFFGSGTQLSVL.

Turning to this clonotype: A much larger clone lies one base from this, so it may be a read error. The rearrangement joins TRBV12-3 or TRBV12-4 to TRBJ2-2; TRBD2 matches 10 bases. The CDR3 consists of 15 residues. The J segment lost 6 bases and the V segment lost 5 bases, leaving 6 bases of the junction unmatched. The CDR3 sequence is CASSLGLAEAGELFF. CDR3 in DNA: TGTGCCAGCAGTCTTGGACTAGCGGAGGCCGGGGAGCTGTTTTTT.

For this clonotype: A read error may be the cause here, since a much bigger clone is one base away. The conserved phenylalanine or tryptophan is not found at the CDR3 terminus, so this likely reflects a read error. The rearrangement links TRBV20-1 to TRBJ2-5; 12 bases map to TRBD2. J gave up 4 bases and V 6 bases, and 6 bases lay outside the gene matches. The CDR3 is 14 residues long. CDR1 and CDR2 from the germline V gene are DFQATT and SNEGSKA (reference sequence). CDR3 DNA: TGCAGTGCCCCGCTAGCGGGGGGGAGAGAGACCCAGTACTTA. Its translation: CSAPLAGGRETQYL.

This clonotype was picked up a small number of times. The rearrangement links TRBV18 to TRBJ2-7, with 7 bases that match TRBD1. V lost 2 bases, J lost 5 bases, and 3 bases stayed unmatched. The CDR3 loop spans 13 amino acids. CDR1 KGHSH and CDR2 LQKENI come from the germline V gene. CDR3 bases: TGTGCCAGCTCACCATATACAGGGGACGAGCAGTACTTC. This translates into CASSPYTGDEQYF.

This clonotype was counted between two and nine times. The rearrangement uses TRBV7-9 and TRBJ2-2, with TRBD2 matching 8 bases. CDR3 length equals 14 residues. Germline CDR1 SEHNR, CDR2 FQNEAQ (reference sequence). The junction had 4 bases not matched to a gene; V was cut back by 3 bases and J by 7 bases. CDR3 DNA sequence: TGTGCCAGCAGCTTCGGGGGGGCCGGCGGGGAGCTGTTTTTT. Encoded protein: CASSFGGAGGELFF.

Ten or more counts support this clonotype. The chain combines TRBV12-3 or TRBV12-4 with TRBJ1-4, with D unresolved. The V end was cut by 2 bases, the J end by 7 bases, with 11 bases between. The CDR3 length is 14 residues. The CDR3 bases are TGTGCCAGCAGTTTACTAGGACTGAGTGAAAAACTGTTTTTT. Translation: CASSLLGLSEKLFF.

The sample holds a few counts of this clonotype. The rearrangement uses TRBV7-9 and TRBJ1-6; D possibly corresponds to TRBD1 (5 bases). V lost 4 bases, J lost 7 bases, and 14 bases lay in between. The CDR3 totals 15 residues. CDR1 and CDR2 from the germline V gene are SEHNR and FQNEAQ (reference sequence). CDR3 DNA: TGTGCCAGCAGCTCACCGGGACCGATCAATTCACCCCTCCACTTT. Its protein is CASSSPGPINSPLHF.

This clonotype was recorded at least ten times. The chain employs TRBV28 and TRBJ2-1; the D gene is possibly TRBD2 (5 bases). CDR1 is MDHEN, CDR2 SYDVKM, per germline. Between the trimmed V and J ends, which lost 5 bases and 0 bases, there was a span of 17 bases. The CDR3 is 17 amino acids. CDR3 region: CASSPLAGRSSYNEQFF. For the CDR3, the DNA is TGTGCCAGCAGTCCCCTTGCGGGCCGTTCCTCCTACAATGAGCAGTTCTTC. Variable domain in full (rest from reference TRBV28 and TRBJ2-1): DVKVTQSSRYLVKRTGEKVFLECVQDMDHENMFWYRQDPGLGLRLIYFSYDVKMKEKGDIPEGYSVSREKKERFSLILESASTNQTSMYLCASSPLAGRSSYNEQFFGPGTRLTVL.

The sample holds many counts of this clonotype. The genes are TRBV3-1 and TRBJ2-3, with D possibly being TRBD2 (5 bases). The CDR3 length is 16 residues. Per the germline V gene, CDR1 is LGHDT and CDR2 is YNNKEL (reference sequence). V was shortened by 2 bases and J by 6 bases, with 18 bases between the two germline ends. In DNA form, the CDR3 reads TGTGCCAGCAGCCAACGGGTTGAGCGGCGCAAGGATACGCAGTATTTT. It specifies CASSQRVERRKDTQYF.

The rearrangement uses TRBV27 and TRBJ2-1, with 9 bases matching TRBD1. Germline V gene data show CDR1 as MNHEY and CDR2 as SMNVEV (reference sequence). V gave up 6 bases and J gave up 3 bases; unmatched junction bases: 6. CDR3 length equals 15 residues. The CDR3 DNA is TGTGCCAGCAGGCCCGGGACAGGGCACTACAATGAGCAGTTCTTC. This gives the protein CASRPGTGHYNEQFF.

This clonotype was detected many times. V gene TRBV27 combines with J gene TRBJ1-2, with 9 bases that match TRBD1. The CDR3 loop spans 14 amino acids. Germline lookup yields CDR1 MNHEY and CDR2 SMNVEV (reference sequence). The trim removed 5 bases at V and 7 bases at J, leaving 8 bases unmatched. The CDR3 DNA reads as TGTGCCAGCAGTAACGGACAGGGGAGGGGTGGCTACACCTTC. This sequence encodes CASSNGQGRGGYTF.

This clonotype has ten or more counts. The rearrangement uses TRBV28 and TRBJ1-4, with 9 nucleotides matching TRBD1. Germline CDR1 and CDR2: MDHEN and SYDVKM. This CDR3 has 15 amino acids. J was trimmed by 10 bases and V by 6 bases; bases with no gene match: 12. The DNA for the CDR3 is TGTGCCAGCAGCTTGCCGGGACAGGGAGAAGGAAAACTGTTTTTT. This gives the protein CASSLPGQGEGKLFF.

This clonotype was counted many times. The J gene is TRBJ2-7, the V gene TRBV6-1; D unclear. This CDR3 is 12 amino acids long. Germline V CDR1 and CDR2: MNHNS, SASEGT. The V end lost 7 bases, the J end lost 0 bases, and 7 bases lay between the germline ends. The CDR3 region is CASTHGSYEQYF. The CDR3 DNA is TGTGCCAGCACCCACGGCTCCTACGAGCAGTACTTC.

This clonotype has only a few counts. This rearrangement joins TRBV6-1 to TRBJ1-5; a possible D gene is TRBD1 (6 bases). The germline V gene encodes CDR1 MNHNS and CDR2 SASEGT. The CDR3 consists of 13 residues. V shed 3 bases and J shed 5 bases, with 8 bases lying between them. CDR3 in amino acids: CASSDRGDQPQHF. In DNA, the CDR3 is TGTGCCAGCAGTGACAGGGGTGATCAGCCCCAGCATTTT.

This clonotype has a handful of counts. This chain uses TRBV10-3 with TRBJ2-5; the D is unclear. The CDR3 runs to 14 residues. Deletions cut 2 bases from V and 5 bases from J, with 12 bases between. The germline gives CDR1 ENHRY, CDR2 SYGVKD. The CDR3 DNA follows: TGTGCCATCAGTGAGCAGGTTCCGTCGGAGACCCAGTACTTC. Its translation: CAISEQVPSETQYF.

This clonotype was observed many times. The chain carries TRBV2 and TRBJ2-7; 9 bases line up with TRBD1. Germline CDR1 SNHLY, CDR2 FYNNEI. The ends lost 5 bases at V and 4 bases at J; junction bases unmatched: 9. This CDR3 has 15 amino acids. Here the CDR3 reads CASSWGQGRNYEQYF. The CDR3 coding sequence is TGTGCCAGCAGTTGGGGACAGGGCCGTAATTACGAGCAGTACTTC.

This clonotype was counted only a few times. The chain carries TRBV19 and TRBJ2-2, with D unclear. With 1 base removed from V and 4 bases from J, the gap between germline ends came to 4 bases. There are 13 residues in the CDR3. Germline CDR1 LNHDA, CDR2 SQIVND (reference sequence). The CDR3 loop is CASSIVPTGELFF. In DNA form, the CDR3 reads TGTGCCAGTAGTATAGTACCCACCGGGGAGCTGTTTTTT.

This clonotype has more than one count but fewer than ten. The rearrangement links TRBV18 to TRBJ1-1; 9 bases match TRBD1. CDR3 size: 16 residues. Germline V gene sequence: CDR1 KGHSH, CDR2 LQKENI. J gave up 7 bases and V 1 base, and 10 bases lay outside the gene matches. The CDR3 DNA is TGTGCCAGCTCACCACGTTACAGGGGGCTGCAGGGTGAAGCTTTCTTT. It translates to CASSPRYRGLQGEAFF.

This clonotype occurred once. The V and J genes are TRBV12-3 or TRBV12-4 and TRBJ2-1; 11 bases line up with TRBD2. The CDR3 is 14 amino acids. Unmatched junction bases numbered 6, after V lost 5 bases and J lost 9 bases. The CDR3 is CASSHSGGAVEQFF. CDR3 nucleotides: TGTGCCAGCAGTCATAGCGGGGGGGCGGTTGAGCAGTTCTTC.

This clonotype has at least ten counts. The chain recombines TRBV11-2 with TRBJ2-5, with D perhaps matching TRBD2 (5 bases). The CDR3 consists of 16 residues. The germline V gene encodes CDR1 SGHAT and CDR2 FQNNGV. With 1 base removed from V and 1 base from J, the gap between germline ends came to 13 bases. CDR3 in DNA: TGTGCCAGCAGCTTAGTGATCCTCGAGGGCCAAGAGACCCAGTACTTC. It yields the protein CASSLVILEGQETQYF.

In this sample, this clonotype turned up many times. The CDR3 region is CASSDSGGGTEAFF. As DNA, the CDR3 is TGTGCCAGCAGCGACTCCGGGGGAGGGACTGAAGCTTTCTTT. The rearrangement joins TRBV7-9 to TRBJ1-1; possible D gene TRBD1, 5 bases. CDR1 and CDR2 from the germline V gene are SEHNR and FQNEAQ (reference sequence). V was trimmed by 5 bases and J by 5 bases, leaving 15 bases between them. The CDR3 is made up of 14 amino acids.

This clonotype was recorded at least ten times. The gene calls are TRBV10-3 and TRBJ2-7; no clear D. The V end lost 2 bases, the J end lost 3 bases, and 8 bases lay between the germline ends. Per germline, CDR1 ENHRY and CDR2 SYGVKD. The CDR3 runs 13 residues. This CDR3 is CAISEVANYEQYF. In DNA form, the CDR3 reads TGTGCCATCAGTGAGGTGGCCAACTACGAGCAGTACTTC.

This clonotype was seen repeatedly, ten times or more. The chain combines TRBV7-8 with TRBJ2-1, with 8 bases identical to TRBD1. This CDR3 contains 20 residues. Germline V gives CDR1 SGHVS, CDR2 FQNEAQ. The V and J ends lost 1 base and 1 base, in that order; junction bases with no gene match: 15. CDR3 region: CASSLEVILGRGLSYNEQFF. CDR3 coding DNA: TGTGCCAGCAGCTTAGAGGTGATCCTGGGCAGGGGGCTATCCTACAATGAGCAGTTCTTC.

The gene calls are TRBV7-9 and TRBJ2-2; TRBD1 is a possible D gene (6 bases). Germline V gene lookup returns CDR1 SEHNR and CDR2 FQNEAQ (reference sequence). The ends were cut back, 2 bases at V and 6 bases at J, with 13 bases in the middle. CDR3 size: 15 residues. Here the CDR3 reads CASSLRETGSGELFF. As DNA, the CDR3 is TGTGCCAGCAGCTTAAGGGAGACAGGTTCCGGGGAGCTGTTTTTT.

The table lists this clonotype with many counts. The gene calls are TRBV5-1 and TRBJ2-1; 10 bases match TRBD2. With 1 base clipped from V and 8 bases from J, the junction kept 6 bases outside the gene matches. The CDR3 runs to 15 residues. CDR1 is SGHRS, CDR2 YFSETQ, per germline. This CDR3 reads CASSLSLAGRDEQFF. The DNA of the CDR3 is TGCGCCAGCAGCTTGTCACTAGCGGGGCGAGATGAGCAGTTCTTC.

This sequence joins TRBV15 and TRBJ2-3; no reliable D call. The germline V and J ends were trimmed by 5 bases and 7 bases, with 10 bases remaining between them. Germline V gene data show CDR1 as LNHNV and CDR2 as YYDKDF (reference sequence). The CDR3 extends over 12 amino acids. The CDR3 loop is CATSVGVNTQYF. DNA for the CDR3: TGTGCCACCAGCGTCGGAGTGAATACGCAGTATTTT.

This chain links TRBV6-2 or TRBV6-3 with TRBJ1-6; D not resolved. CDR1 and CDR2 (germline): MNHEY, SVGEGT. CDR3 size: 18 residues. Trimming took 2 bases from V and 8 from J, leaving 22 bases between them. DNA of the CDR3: TGTGCCAGCAGTTACAATAGGGTTCGGCCCGATACGGATTCACCCCTCCACTTT. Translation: CASSYNRVRPDTDSPLHF.

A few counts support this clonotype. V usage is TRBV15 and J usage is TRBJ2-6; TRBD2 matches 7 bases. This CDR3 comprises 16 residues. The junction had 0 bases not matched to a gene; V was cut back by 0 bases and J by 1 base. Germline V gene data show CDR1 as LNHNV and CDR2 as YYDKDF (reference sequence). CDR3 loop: CATSREGGSGANVLTF. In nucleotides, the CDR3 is TGTGCCACCAGCAGAGAGGGGGGGTCTGGGGCCAACGTCCTGACTTTC.

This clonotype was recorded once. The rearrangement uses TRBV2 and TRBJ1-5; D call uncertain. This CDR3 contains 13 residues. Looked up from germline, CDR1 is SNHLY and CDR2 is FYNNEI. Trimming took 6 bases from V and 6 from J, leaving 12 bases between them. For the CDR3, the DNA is TGTGCCAGCAGGGCAGGTTGGGGTCAGCCCCAGCATTTT. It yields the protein CASRAGWGQPQHF.

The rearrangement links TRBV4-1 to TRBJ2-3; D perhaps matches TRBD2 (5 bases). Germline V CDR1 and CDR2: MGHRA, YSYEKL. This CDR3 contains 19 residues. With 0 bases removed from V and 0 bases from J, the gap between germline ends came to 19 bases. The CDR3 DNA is TGCGCCAGCAGCCAAGATCGGGTGAAGCGGCCTTCTAGCACAGATACGCAGTATTTT. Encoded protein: CASSQDRVKRPSSTDTQYF.